This T cell receptor (beta chain) was captured by sequencing in a study of T-cell reconstitution after alpha-beta-depleted transplantation in children. Study observations and caveats: Several patients had high TCRbeta diversity at day 60; it came from surviving recipient T cells and thymic progenitors. Reportedly, roughly two months post-transplant, alpha-beta T cells arose from several hundred expanded graft clones. Newly produced T cells mostly accounted for T-cell counts and diversity one year post-transplant.

A note on this clonotype: The antigen is not known.

Trimming removed 5 bases at V and 6 bases at J, with 14 bases between. This CDR3 has 13 amino acids. The germline CDR1 and CDR2 sequences are SGHTA and FQGNSA. Preparation of the TCRbeta library used unique molecular identifiers. A single record per CDR3 protein comes from TCRdb applying MiXCR to the PCR reads. The table records almost 500,000 distinct CDR3 sequences, under 12% of them present only once. The source is a child younger than 10 with inherited bone marrow failure, due to receive a stem cell transplant. The material was PBMCs, obtained before TCRalphabeta/CD19-depleted stem cell transplant. This chain connects TRBV7-2 to TRBJ2-7; D not resolved. The CDR3 protein is CASSPETGLEQYF. The CDR3 DNA is TGTGCCAGCAGCCCCGAGACGGGCCTCGAGCAGTACTTC.